The source of this T cell receptor (beta chain) is a study of T cell clonotyping in hematopoietic cell transplantation. The time point: recipient sample about 28 days before transplant, after cytoreduction. Using immunoSEQ multiplex PCR, the repertoire was profiled, and TCRdb retains in-frame clones only, with some absent. This table has about 16,000 clones, 93% appearing once. Sample: peripheral blood mononuclear cells, taken before stem cell transplant. This clonotype was obtained from a man between 18 and 29 years old with biphenotypic leukemia. Some clones in this sample may be carry-over from other donors' samples.

The CDR3, as DNA: TGTGCCAGCAGAGGGACAGGGGCCGTAGACGAGCAGTACTTC. Encoded protein: CASRGTGAVDEQYF. This sequence joins TRBV6-6 and TRBJ2-7, with 10 bases identical to TRBD1. Germline V gives CDR1 MNHNY, CDR2 SVGAGI (reference sequence). The CDR3 has 14 amino acids. The J segment lost 5 bases and the V segment lost 6 bases, leaving 7 bases of the junction unmatched.